This T cell receptor beta chain stems from a study of blood T cell repertoires in COVID-19. Looking at the study overall: Sites in the United States, Italy and Spain provided acute and convalescent COVID-19 samples. The analysed material was cDNA or gDNA that came from T cells, B-cell-depleted T cells, or PBMCs.

Study processing details: Reference gene primer amplification gave nucleated cell count estimates. Some clones are missing from TCRdb's copy, which holds only in-frame ones; the method was immunoSEQ multiplex PCR. V and J calls and clone size follow that table, whereas D and trimming were derived from the DNA. The table shows about 180,000 clones, with about 88% occurring only once. Germline CDR1 reads SNHLY; CDR2 reads FYNNEI. V was trimmed by 6 bases and J by 4 bases, leaving 11 bases between them. CDR3 length: 13 residues. The receptor was derived from a woman in her 30s with active or convalescent COVID-19. The sequenced sample consisted of peripheral blood. The chain has TRBV2 and TRBJ2-3, with D perhaps matching TRBD2 (6 bases). This chain's CDR3 is CASRRGSPDTQYF. In DNA form, the CDR3 reads TGTGCCAGCAGACGGGGGAGTCCAGATACGCAGTATTTT.